This record covers a single TCR beta chain. V was pared by 2 bases and J by 3 bases, with 1 base of the junction left unmatched. Looked up from germline, CDR1 is SGHDT and CDR2 is YYEEEE. CDR3 length: 13 residues. Only in-frame clones appear in the TCRdb table, and some are missing; sequencing was by immunoSEQ multiplex PCR. Here the sample spans 57,000 or so clones, roughly 93% being singletons. This sample was taken from a study of T cell changes during pregnancy in multiple sclerosis. The source is a female donor with multiple sclerosis, enrolled in a pregnancy study. V and J are TRBV5-6 and TRBJ2-5, with TRBD1 identical over 7 bases. The sequencing here drew on peripheral blood, taken in the second trimester of pregnancy. Written as DNA, the CDR3 is TGTGCCAGCAGCTTCGGGACAGAAGAGACCCAGTACTTC. Translating gives CASSFGTEETQYF. Full variable domain (rest looked up from reference TRBV5-6 and TRBJ2-5): DAGVTQSPTHLIKTRGQQVTLRCSPKSGHDTVSWYQQALGQGPQFIFQYYEEEERQRGNFPDRFSGHQFPNYSSELNVNALLLGDSALYLCASSFGTEETQYFGPGTRLLVL.